Listed below are T cell receptor beta chains from one sample, sequenced in a study of blood T cells in healthy people across ages. TCRdb redid the calling of the 5' RACE reads with MiXCR, one entry per CDR3 protein. Of around 2 million distinct CDR3 sequences in the sample, 39% were seen once. Sequencing input: blood. The receptor set was obtained from a human donor in good health. The CDR3 runs from the conserved cysteine through the conserved F or W. The order of the fields is D gene, V gene, J gene, CDR3 length, clone size, CDR3 protein, CDR3 DNA. The D gene is left open where the match is weak. Rows may omit the clone size; those that give it use once, few, many or a size class.

>TRBD1|TRBV5-1|TRBJ2-3|14|NA
CASSLVLQGDTQYF
TGCGCCAGCAGCTTGGTCCTACAGGGGGATACGCAGTATTTT
>NA|TRBV20-1|TRBJ2-1|13|NA
CSARHRGGNEQFF
TGCAGTGCTAGACACAGGGGGGGGAATGAGCAGTTCTTC
>NA|TRBV4-2|TRBJ2-1|15|NA
CASSRGGGGQETQFF
TGTGCCAGCAGCCGCGGTGGAGGGGGGCAAGAGACCCAGTTCTTC
>NA|TRBV25-1|TRBJ1-1|14|NA
CASSEGREMWEAFF
TGTGCCAGCAGTGAAGGCAGGGAGATGTGGGAAGCTTTCTTT
>NA|TRBV6-5|TRBJ2-7|13|few
CASSYLTGNEQYF
TGTGCCAGCAGTTATCTCACAGGGAACGAGCAGTACTTC
>NA|TRBV20-1|TRBJ2-7|16|many
CSAIGTAGLSSYEQYF
TGCAGTGCTATAGGGACAGCGGGGTTGTCCTCCTACGAGCAGTACTTC
>NA|TRBV12-3/TRBV12-4|TRBJ2-3|15|few
CASSQNVGAGDTQYF
TGTGCCAGCAGCCAAAACGTGGGGGCGGGAGATACGCAGTATTTT
>TRBD2|TRBV6-2/TRBV6-3|TRBJ2-5|15|few
CASSSRLAAAETQYF
TGTGCCAGCAGTTCACGACTAGCGGCGGCGGAGACCCAGTACTTC
>NA|TRBV12-3/TRBV12-4|TRBJ1-2|11|NA
CASSFRSGYTF
TGTGCCAGCAGTTTCCGGTCGGGCTACACCTTC
>NA|TRBV12-3/TRBV12-4|TRBJ2-5|14|NA
CASSLALTRETQYF
TGTGCCAGCAGTTTAGCCCTTACTAGGGAGACCCAGTACTTC
>TRBD2|TRBV24-1|TRBJ2-1|16|NA
CATSDAGGPSYNEQFF
TGTGCCACCAGTGACGCGGGGGGCCCTTCATACAATGAGCAGTTCTTC
>TRBD2|TRBV9|TRBJ2-3|16|NA
CASSVDSGGDTDTQYF
TGTGCCAGCAGCGTAGATAGCGGGGGGGATACAGATACGCAGTATTTT
>NA|TRBV27|TRBJ2-1|11|NA
CASSFGFEQFF
TGTGCCAGCAGTTTCGGCTTTGAGCAGTTCTTC
>NA|TRBV21-1|TRBJ1-1|16|NA
CASSATTGGFNTEAFF
TGTGCCAGCAGCGCTACGACGGGGGGCTTTAACACTGAGGCTTTCTTT
>NA|TRBV7-2|TRBJ1-1|17|few
CASSIHAGPGMNTEAFF
TGTGCCAGCAGCATACACGCCGGCCCGGGAATGAACACTGAAGCTTTCTTT
>NA|TRBV4-1|TRBJ2-7|16|few
CASSQDFWGDYYEQYF
TGCGCCAGCAGCCAAGATTTTTGGGGAGATTACTACGAGCAGTACTTC
>TRBD1|TRBV6-2/TRBV6-3|TRBJ2-7|14|NA
CASSYTDRGYEQYF
TGTGCCAGCAGTTACACTGACAGGGGCTACGAGCAGTACTTC
>NA|TRBV18|TRBJ2-5|16|NA
CASSPRENLVQETQYF
TGTGCCAGCTCACCACGAGAAAATCTGGTCCAAGAGACCCAGTACTTC
>NA|TRBV12-3/TRBV12-4|TRBJ2-1|13|NA
CASSFVPRDEQFF
TGTGCCAGCAGTTTTGTCCCCAGGGATGAGCAGTTCTTC
>NA|TRBV28|TRBJ2-7|12|NA
CASSDDGYEQYF
TGTGCCAGCAGCGACGACGGCTACGAGCAGTACTTC
>NA|TRBV7-2|TRBJ1-6|15|NA
CASSPTGVGSSPLHF
TGTGCCAGCAGCCCGACGGGTGTTGGGAGCTCACCCCTCCACTTT
>NA|TRBV6-2/TRBV6-3|TRBJ2-5|16|NA
CASSYGPGRIQETQYF
TGTGCCAGCAGTTACGGCCCGGGACGGATACAAGAGACCCAGTACTTC
>NA|TRBV12-3/TRBV12-4|TRBJ2-1|14|few
CASSLRQVYNEQFF
TGTGCCAGCAGTTTACGTCAGGTCTACAATGAGCAGTTCTTC
>NA|TRBV7-9|TRBJ2-1|16|NA
CASSLARRALYNEQFF
TGTGCCAGCAGCTTAGCGCGGCGGGCCCTCTACAATGAGCAGTTCTTC
>NA|TRBV5-1|TRBJ2-1|13|many
CASSFTGYNEQFF
TGTGCCAGCAGCTTTACAGGGTACAATGAGCAGTTCTTC
>TRBD1|TRBV12-3/TRBV12-4|TRBJ1-2|16|NA
CASSSPRDRGNYGYTF
TGTGCCAGCAGTTCCCCCCGGGACAGGGGTAACTATGGCTACACCTTC
>TRBD2|TRBV5-1|TRBJ2-7|16|few
CASSMGTSLSSYEQYF
TGCGCCAGCAGCATGGGGACTAGCCTCAGCTCCTACGAGCAGTACTTC
>TRBD1|TRBV20-1|TRBJ1-2|16|once
CSARDWSGTGNYGYTF
TGCAGTGCTAGAGATTGGAGTGGGACAGGGAACTATGGCTACACCTTC
>NA|TRBV4-1|TRBJ2-5|15|few
CASSQDAQGQETQYF
TGCGCCAGCAGCCAAGATGCCCAGGGACAAGAGACCCAGTACTTC
>TRBD2|TRBV10-3|TRBJ2-1|16|NA
CAISERTSGSYNEQFF
TGTGCCATCAGTGAACGGACTAGCGGCTCCTACAATGAGCAGTTCTTC
>NA|TRBV7-2|TRBJ2-7|17|few
CASSSQGGNILTYEQYF
TGTGCCAGCAGCTCCCAAGGGGGTAACATCCTAACCTACGAGCAGTACTTC
>NA|TRBV28|TRBJ2-7|14|NA
CASRTRRLPYEQYF
TGTGCCAGCAGGACACGCCGTCTACCCTACGAGCAGTACTTC
>NA|TRBV6-1|TRBJ1-6|12|NA
CASSENRASLHF
TGTGCCAGCAGTGAAAATAGGGCGTCCCTCCACTTT
>NA|TRBV7-2|TRBJ2-7|18|NA
CASSSRSGFSATTYEQYF
TGTGCCAGCAGCTCCCGATCCGGTTTTTCCGCAACCACCTACGAGCAGTACTTC
>NA|TRBV12-3/TRBV12-4|TRBJ2-5|14|few
CASSFGQAVSTQYF
TGTGCCAGCAGTTTTGGCCAGGCGGTCTCGACCCAGTACTTC
>NA|TRBV7-2|TRBJ2-7|13|few
CASSPVGVGEQYF
TGTGCCAGCAGCCCCGTGGGGGTAGGCGAGCAGTACTTC
>NA|TRBV7-7|TRBJ2-5|14|few
CASSLNLGGETQYF
TGTGCCAGCAGCTTAAACCTTGGCGGGGAGACCCAGTACTTC
>TRBD1|TRBV12-5|TRBJ1-6|16|few
CASARGAGGYNSPLHF
TGTGCTAGTGCCCGGGGGGCAGGGGGTTATAATTCACCCCTCCACTTT
>NA|TRBV6-2/TRBV6-3|TRBJ1-2|15|few
CASSSRASQGYGYTF
TGTGCCAGCAGTTCCCGGGCTAGTCAAGGCTATGGCTACACCTTC
>NA|TRBV5-1|TRBJ2-4|14|few
CASSYGGSKNIQYF
TGCGCCAGCAGTTACGGGGGCTCCAAAAACATTCAGTACTTC
>NA|TRBV5-1|TRBJ2-3|16|NA
CASSLAGGAATDTQYF
TGCGCCAGCAGCTTGGCCGGTGGGGCAGCGACAGATACGCAGTATTTT
>NA|TRBV18|TRBJ2-7|10|NA
CASQPYEQYF
TGTGCCAGCCAACCCTACGAGCAGTACTTC
>NA|TRBV20-1|TRBJ2-7|16|NA
CSARVVRTGENYEQYF
TGCAGTGCTAGAGTGGTCAGAACAGGCGAAAATTACGAGCAGTACTTC
>TRBD2|TRBV5-6|TRBJ2-7|17|NA
CASSLAVMASGDYEQYF
TGTGCCAGCAGCTTGGCCGTAATGGCTAGCGGAGACTACGAGCAGTACTTC